A selection of T cell receptor beta chains follows, all from one sample in a study of T cell changes during pregnancy in multiple sclerosis. Assay: immunoSEQ multiplex PCR; the TCRdb copy retains only in-frame clones and omits some. Of 80,000 to 95,000 clones listed, roughly 95% are singletons. Sequences were derived from peripheral blood, sampled in the second trimester of pregnancy. Receptors originate from a female donor with multiple sclerosis, enrolled in a pregnancy study. The CDR3 runs from the conserved cysteine through the conserved F or W.

v_call	j_call	cdr3_length	cdr3_aa
TRBV27	TRBJ2-1	15	CASRHRAGAYNEQFF
TRBV30	TRBJ2-1	12	CAWSAPYNEQFF
TRBV15	TRBJ1-5	16	CATGKATGVGNQPQHF
TRBV7-9	TRBJ1-5	14	CASSYGQGTQPQHF
TRBV18	TRBJ2-2	15	CASSNGGANTGELFF
TRBV5-1	TRBJ1-2	17	CASSSTLEGQSNYGYTF
TRBV18	TRBJ2-7	14	CASSPLDEAYEQYF
TRBV27	TRBJ2-1	17	CASSFGRLAGDYNEQFF
TRBV29-1	TRBJ2-7	13	CSFQLAGEHEQYF
TRBV6-4	TRBJ1-2	14	CASSEYWGDYGYTF
TRBV29-1	TRBJ2-3	14	CSVTPSGREDTQYF
TRBV4-3	TRBJ2-7	16	CASSQDSGTGGNEQYF
TRBV19	TRBJ2-1	14	CASIQGGAYNEQFF
TRBV30	TRBJ2-3	15	CAWSEGSGTADTQYF